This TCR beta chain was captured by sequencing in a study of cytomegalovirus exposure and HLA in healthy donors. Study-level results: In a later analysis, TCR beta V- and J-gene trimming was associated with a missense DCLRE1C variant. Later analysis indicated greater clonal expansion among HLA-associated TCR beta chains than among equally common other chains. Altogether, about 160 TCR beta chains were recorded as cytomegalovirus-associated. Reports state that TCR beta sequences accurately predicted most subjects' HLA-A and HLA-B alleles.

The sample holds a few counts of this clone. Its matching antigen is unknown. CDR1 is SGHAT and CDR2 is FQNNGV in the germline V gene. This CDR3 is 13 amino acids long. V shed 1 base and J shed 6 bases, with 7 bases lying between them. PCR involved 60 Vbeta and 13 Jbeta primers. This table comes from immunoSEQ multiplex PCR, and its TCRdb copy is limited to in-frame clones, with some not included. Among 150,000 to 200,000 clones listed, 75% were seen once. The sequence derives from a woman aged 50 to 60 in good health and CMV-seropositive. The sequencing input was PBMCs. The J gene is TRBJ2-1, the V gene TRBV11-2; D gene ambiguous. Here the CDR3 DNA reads TGTGCCAGCAGCTTAGTCCCGGGCAATGAGCAGTTCTTC. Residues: CASSLVPGNEQFF.